The 8 T cell receptor beta chains given below trace back to one sample, sequenced in a study of blood T cell repertoires in COVID-19. Some clones are missing from TCRdb's copy, which holds only in-frame ones; the method was immunoSEQ multiplex PCR. The sample shows 150,000 to 200,000 clones, approximately 87% of them seen only once. Sequencing was done on a sample of peripheral blood. The receptors were gathered from a woman between 65 and 79 years old with COVID-19, enrolled during active disease.

The genes are TRBV5-4 and TRBJ2-5; 8 bases line up with TRBD2. This CDR3 spans 13 amino acids. Germline loops: CDR1 SGHNT, CDR2 YYREEE (reference sequence). V shed 4 bases, J shed 5 bases, and the junction held 4 bases outside the gene matches. CDR3 protein: CASSPGTSETQYF. The CDR3 DNA sequence: TGTGCCAGCAGCCCCGGGACTAGTGAGACCCAGTACTTC.

This sequence joins TRBV5-8 and TRBJ2-7; the match to TRBD2 covers 12 bases. Germline CDR1 reads SGHTS; CDR2 reads YDEGEE. This CDR3 has 19 amino acids. Unmatched junction bases numbered 12, after V lost 2 bases and J lost 0 bases. CDR3 sequence (DNA): TGTGCCAGCAGCTTCTTCAGGGGACTAGCGGGCGCTAGCTCCTACGAGCAGTACTTC. Its protein product is CASSFFRGLAGASSYEQYF.

The genes are TRBV19 and TRBJ1-2, with D maybe TRBD1 (6 bases). CDR1 is LNHDA, CDR2 SQIVND, per germline (reference sequence). The CDR3 is 13 residues long. V lost 4 bases and J 5 bases, leaving 11 bases between the germline ends. The CDR3 spells CASSRGHPYGYTF. CDR3 in DNA: TGTGCCAGTAGTAGGGGGCATCCTTATGGCTACACCTTC. Drawing the rest from reference TRBV19 and TRBJ1-2, the complete variable domain is DGGITQSPKYLFRKEGQNVTLSCEQNLNHDAMYWYRQDPGQGLRLIYYSQIVNDFQKGDIAEGYSVSREKKESFPLTVTSAQKNPTAFYLCASSRGHPYGYTFGSGTRLTVV.

This clone has only one observation. J is TRBJ1-4 and V is TRBV14; no clear D gene. Trimming shortened V by 1 base and J by 8 bases, and 11 bases separated the two germline ends. Germline V gene lookup returns CDR1 SGHDN and CDR2 FVKESK. The CDR3 loop spans 14 amino acids. The CDR3 sequence: CASSQATRREKLFF. The CDR3 nucleotides are TGTGCCAGCAGCCAAGCGACTCGTAGGGAAAAACTGTTTTTT.

The chain combines TRBV19 with TRBJ1-6; 8 positions match TRBD1. This CDR3 comprises 16 residues. Trimming removed 4 bases from V and 9 bases from J; junction bases left unmatched: 11. Germline-derived CDR1 and CDR2 are LNHDA and SQIVND (reference sequence). The CDR3, as DNA: TGTGCCAGTAGTACCAACCGACAGGGGTACGGTTCACCCCTCCACTTT. It is translated as CASSTNRQGYGSPLHF.

The chain joins TRBV15 to TRBJ2-5; no definite D call. Germline CDR1 reads LNHNV; CDR2 reads YYDKDF (reference sequence). The ends were cut back, 0 bases at V and 5 bases at J, with 4 bases in the middle. The CDR3 loop spans 12 amino acids. The DNA of the CDR3 is TGTGCCACCAGCAGAGATCGGGAGACCCAGTACTTC. Amino acid sequence: CATSRDRETQYF.

V gene TRBV6-1 combines with J gene TRBJ2-5; 10 nucleotides agree with TRBD2. CDR3 length: 18 residues. Germline V lookup: CDR1 MNHNS, CDR2 SASEGT. Trimming cost V 2 bases and J 5 bases; bases outside gene matches: 14. CDR3: CASSESRRASGRQETQYF. CDR3 in DNA: TGTGCCAGCAGTGAAAGTCGTAGGGCTAGCGGGAGACAGGAGACCCAGTACTTC.

The chain is built from TRBV2 and TRBJ2-3; 10 bases fit TRBD2. The CDR3 consists of 15 residues. V trimming: 4 bases; J trimming: 1 base; junction bases outside the gene matches: 2. CDR1 SNHLY and CDR2 FYNNEI come from the germline V gene. The CDR3 is CASSALAGGTDTQYF. The CDR3 DNA sequence: TGTGCCAGCAGTGCTCTAGCGGGAGGCACAGATACGCAGTATTTT.